Listed below are T cell receptor beta chains from one sample, sequenced in a study of beta chain features in type 1 diabetes. Using immunoSEQ multiplex PCR, the repertoire was profiled, and TCRdb retains in-frame clones only, with some absent. The table has about 350,000 clones, around a fifth seen once. The sample comprised naive CD4+ T cells from blood. These receptors came from a young woman in good health. Each CDR3 is given without its conserved first and last residue. Size tells how often a clone was seen (once, few, many) or the class of an expanded clone, and some rows leave it out.

clone_size: -; v_call: TRBV5-6; cdr3_aa: ASSSGQYNEQF
clone_size: -; v_call: TRBV4-2; cdr3_aa: ASSQEGGRPGTEAF
clone_size: -; v_call: TRBV2; cdr3_aa: ASSVTGGAQPQH
clone_size: -; v_call: TRBV9; cdr3_aa: ASSVFSTGDNSPLH
clone_size: few; v_call: TRBV11-3; cdr3_aa: ASSLAPGTGGDTQY
clone_size: few; v_call: TRBV7-2; cdr3_aa: ASSLGRGNQPQH
clone_size: -; v_call: TRBV29-1; cdr3_aa: SAGWETRSNEQF
clone_size: few; v_call: TRBV4-1; cdr3_aa: ASSQVDSNTEAF
clone_size: few; v_call: TRBV30; cdr3_aa: AWSVVTSSGNTIY
clone_size: -; v_call: TRBV30; cdr3_aa: AWSLGGGGYT
clone_size: few; v_call: TRBV7-2; cdr3_aa: ASSPSLTSGPYEQY
clone_size: few; v_call: TRBV6-5; cdr3_aa: ATRTGQETQY
clone_size: -; v_call: TRBV7-2; cdr3_aa: ASRPGTGGYEQY
clone_size: few; v_call: TRBV5-1; cdr3_aa: ASRVDTAMETQY
clone_size: few; v_call: TRBV27; cdr3_aa: ASKGGTSTYEQY
clone_size: -; v_call: TRBV5-1; cdr3_aa: ASSFEQGQETQY
clone_size: few; v_call: TRBV7-9; cdr3_aa: ASSFSTGVDEQF
clone_size: few; v_call: TRBV30; cdr3_aa: AWTSGGAGYNEQF
clone_size: few; v_call: TRBV25-1; cdr3_aa: ASSEGLAGDEQF
clone_size: -; v_call: TRBV5-1; cdr3_aa: ASSRTSGKETQY
clone_size: -; v_call: TRBV7-3; cdr3_aa: ASSLRRGNTGELF
clone_size: -; v_call: TRBV10-3; cdr3_aa: AISVSGGLSYNEQF
clone_size: -; v_call: TRBV9; cdr3_aa: ASSAGGEYNEQF
clone_size: few; v_call: TRBV15; cdr3_aa: ATSSRDPQGNEKLF
clone_size: -; v_call: TRBV2; cdr3_aa: ASSGGRNTEAF
clone_size: -; v_call: TRBV9; cdr3_aa: ASSVGGATGADYEQY
clone_size: -; v_call: TRBV4-1; cdr3_aa: ASSQAGTGDNEQF